This note documents a single T cell receptor beta chain sequence. The data were obtained in a study of blood T cell repertoires in COVID-19. Authors' processing steps: Using reference gene primer amplification, nucleated cell counts were estimated. The assay was immunoSEQ multiplex PCR, and TCRdb's table has in-frame clones only and misses some. The DNA was the basis for D and trimming; V, J and clone size are from that table. In the table there are some 220,000 clones, about 81% of which are singletons. Enrolment of Seattle patients took place during active infection, and they were followed longitudinally. The material sequenced was peripheral blood. The clonotype was recovered from a woman in her seventies with COVID-19, enrolled during active disease.

The CDR3: CAVGLAGPWEETQYF. The CDR3 region has the DNA TGTGCCGTGGGCTTAGCGGGGCCGTGGGAAGAGACCCAGTACTTC. V is TRBV30 and J is TRBJ2-5; 8 bases map to TRBD2. The CDR3 is made up of 15 amino acids. Germline V gene lookup returns CDR1 GTSNPN and CDR2 SVGIG (reference sequence). V lost 8 bases to trimming and J lost 3 bases; unmatched junction nucleotides: 14.